A single sample gave rise to the 20 T cell receptor beta chains below, sequenced in a study of blood T cell repertoires in COVID-19. Some clones are missing from TCRdb's copy, which holds only in-frame ones; the method was immunoSEQ multiplex PCR. The sample includes about 480,000 clones, roughly 87% seen only once; the top ten take under 2.5%. The sample consisted of PBMCs or T cells enriched from blood (not recorded which). Receptors originate from a woman aged 18-30 years with acute COVID-19.

The CDR3 region has the DNA TGTGCCAGTAGTATGAGAGGACAGTTGGATTCACCCCTCCACTTT. Its translation is CASSMRGQLDSPLHF. The chain employs TRBV19 and TRBJ1-6; weak D call: TRBD1 (6 bases). Trimming pared 3 bases from V and 8 bases from J, leaving 14 bases between. Germline V gene data show CDR1 as LNHDA and CDR2 as SQIVND (reference sequence). The CDR3 totals 15 residues.

This sequence joins TRBV7-8 and TRBJ2-3, with D uncertain. The germline gives CDR1 SGHVS, CDR2 FQNEAQ. V lost 6 bases and J 4 bases, leaving 11 bases between the germline ends. The CDR3 consists of 13 residues. This CDR3 reads CASRSSVADTQYF. The DNA of the CDR3 is TGTGCCAGCAGGTCCAGTGTGGCAGATACGCAGTATTTT.

V and J are TRBV14 and TRBJ2-7; D is undetermined. The V and J ends lost 2 bases and 3 bases respectively, with 11 bases between them. CDR1 and CDR2 (germline): SGHDN, FVKESK. CDR3 length: 14 residues. The CDR3 spells CASSQLSRFYEQYF. CDR3 sequence (DNA): TGTGCCAGCAGCCAATTAAGCCGATTCTACGAGCAGTACTTC.

CDR3 loop: CASSFKGVDVETQYF. CDR3 coding DNA: TGTGCCAGCAGCTTCAAGGGGGTAGATGTGGAGACCCAGTACTTC. The chain has TRBV7-9 and TRBJ2-5, with a weak D call TRBD1 (6 bases). This CDR3 has 15 residues. Trimming shortened V by 3 bases and J by 5 bases, and 16 bases separated the two germline ends. The germline V gene has CDR1 SEHNR and CDR2 FQNEAQ (reference sequence).

The chain is built from TRBV6-5 and TRBJ2-5; a weak D match, TRBD2 (6 bases). V was shortened by 6 bases and J by 3 bases, with 11 bases between the two germline ends. The CDR3 covers 13 residues. Germline V gene lookup returns CDR1 MNHEY and CDR2 SVGAGI. The CDR3 spells CASRGGGEETQYF. The CDR3 DNA follows: TGTGCCAGCAGAGGCGGCGGGGAAGAGACCCAGTACTTC.

The V gene is TRBV19, the J gene TRBJ1-2; D remains unclear. Germline CDR1 is LNHDA and CDR2 is SQIVND (reference sequence). This CDR3 spans 13 amino acids. The V and J ends lost 6 bases and 6 bases respectively, with 14 bases between them. CDR3 region: CASRFQEEDGYTF. CDR3 sequence (DNA): TGTGCCAGTAGATTCCAGGAGGAGGATGGCTACACCTTC.

The V and J genes are TRBV14 and TRBJ1-1; a possible D gene is TRBD1 (5 bases). Germline lookup yields CDR1 SGHDN and CDR2 FVKESK. V lost 2 bases and J lost 10, with 11 bases in between. There are 12 residues in the CDR3. The CDR3 sequence is CASSQSGTGAFF. CDR3 DNA sequence: TGTGCCAGCAGCCAAAGCGGGACCGGAGCTTTCTTT.

V usage is TRBV12-3 or TRBV12-4 and J usage is TRBJ1-1; 8 bases line up with TRBD1. V was pared by 5 bases and J by 5 bases, with 4 bases of the junction left unmatched. This CDR3 has 13 residues. The CDR3 nucleotides read TGTGCCAGCAGTCGTACAGGGGGGACTGAAGCTTTCTTT. This gives the protein CASSRTGGTEAFF.

The chain carries TRBV4-1 and TRBJ2-7; D might be TRBD1 (6 bases). CDR1 is MGHRA and CDR2 is YSYEKL in the germline V gene. Trimming stripped 4 bases from V and 2 bases from J, with 12 bases between. The CDR3 consists of 14 residues. The CDR3 region is CASSPRQETYEQYF. CDR3 nucleotides: TGCGCCAGCAGCCCAAGACAGGAGACCTACGAGCAGTACTTC.

The rearrangement uses TRBV7-9 and TRBJ1-4; 7 bases fit TRBD1. The germline gives CDR1 SEHNR, CDR2 FQNEAQ (reference sequence). This CDR3 has 14 residues. V shed 5 bases, J shed 8 bases, and the junction held 8 bases outside the gene matches. The CDR3 nucleotides are TGTGCCAGCAGCCACGACAGGGCCCCGGAAAAACTGTTTTTT. Protein sequence: CASSHDRAPEKLFF.

The V gene is TRBV7-3, the J gene TRBJ2-7, with 7 positions matching TRBD1. V shed 5 bases and J 5 bases; nucleotides not matched to a gene: 9. The CDR3 length is 14 residues. The germline V gene has CDR1 SGHTA and CDR2 FQGTGA. In DNA form, the CDR3 reads TGTGCCAGCAGCCTAAAACAGGGGAAGAACGAGCAGTACTTC. Amino acid sequence: CASSLKQGKNEQYF.

The chain couples TRBV19 to TRBJ1-5; D gene uncertain. Germline lookup yields CDR1 LNHDA and CDR2 SQIVND (reference sequence). This CDR3 is built from 15 residues. Deletions cut 1 base from V and 2 bases from J, with 9 bases between. Written as DNA, the CDR3 is TGTGCCAGTAGTATAGCGGGGTTAGGCAATCAGCCCCAGCATTTT. Protein: CASSIAGLGNQPQHF.

This chain links TRBV12-5 with TRBJ2-1; the match to TRBD2 covers 10 bases. The V gene's germline CDR1 is LGHNT and CDR2 FRNRAP. The CDR3 extends over 14 amino acids. The V gene end was trimmed by 2 bases and the J gene end by 8 bases; junction bases not matched to a gene: 3. CDR3 in DNA: TGTGCTAGTGGTTTGTTCCTAGCGGGAGATGAGCAGTTCTTC. As protein: CASGLFLAGDEQFF.

The CDR3, as DNA: TGTGCCAGCAGTTCGCCGACAGGGGGCGGGGAGACCCAGTACTTC. It codes for CASSSPTGGGETQYF. The gene calls are TRBV6-5 and TRBJ2-5, with 10 bases fitting TRBD1. With 4 bases clipped from V and 5 bases from J, the junction kept 7 bases outside the gene matches. Germline-derived CDR1 and CDR2 are MNHEY and SVGAGI. The CDR3 is 15 amino acids.

The V and J genes are TRBV3-1 (or the pseudogene TRBV3-2) and TRBJ2-7, with D unclear. This CDR3 is 10 amino acids long. V was pared by 6 bases and J by 11 bases, with 11 bases between. The germline gives CDR1 LGHDT, CDR2 YNNKEL (reference sequence). The CDR3 coding sequence is TGTGCCAGCAGTCCCCTTTCCGAGTACTTC. Translating it yields CASSPLSEYF.

The genes are TRBV6-5 and TRBJ1-2; unclear D gene. CDR1 is MNHEY and CDR2 is SVGAGI in the germline V gene. There are 13 residues in the CDR3. The V end lost 3 bases, the J end lost 5 bases, and 10 bases lay between the germline ends. CDR3 coding DNA: TGTGCCAGCAGTTATCAACAGAATTATGGCTACACCTTC. The encoded protein is CASSYQQNYGYTF.

This clone was counted a few times. The chain has TRBV7-9 and TRBJ2-1; 8 nucleotides align to TRBD1. The V gene end was trimmed by 1 base and the J gene end by 9 bases; junction bases not matched to a gene: 8. The CDR3 consists of 15 residues. Germline CDR1 and CDR2: SEHNR and FQNEAQ (reference sequence). CDR3 amino acids: CASSLGTGYRGEQFF. CDR3 in DNA: TGTGCCAGCAGCTTAGGGACAGGGTATAGAGGTGAGCAGTTCTTC.

This sequence joins TRBV12-5 and TRBJ1-5, with D perhaps matching TRBD1 (5 bases). V lost 6 bases to trimming and J lost 0 bases, with 21 bases between them. The CDR3 runs 18 residues. Germline V gene data show CDR1 as LGHNT and CDR2 as FRNRAP. CDR3 protein: CASGLGGDSSRSNQPQHF. The CDR3 region has the DNA TGTGCTAGTGGCCTGGGGGGAGACAGCTCCCGTAGCAATCAGCCCCAGCATTTT.

CDR3 protein: CASSYLTSGSSYTF. The CDR3 DNA sequence: TGTGCCAGCAGTTACCTTACGTCGGGGTCGAGCTACACCTTC. The chain is built from TRBV6-6 and TRBJ1-2; D is unclear. Trimming took off 2 bases at V and 9 bases at J, with 16 bases between the two ends. There are 14 residues in the CDR3. Germline V gene data show CDR1 as MNHNY and CDR2 as SVGAGI (reference sequence).

J is TRBJ2-7 and V is TRBV7-6; TRBD1 might be the D (6 bases). The CDR3 totals 13 residues. V lost 3 bases and J 3 bases, leaving 9 bases between the germline ends. Germline V gene data show CDR1 as SGHVS and CDR2 as FNYEAQ. The CDR3 spells CASSFDRNYEQYF. CDR3 nucleotides: TGTGCCAGCAGCTTCGACAGGAACTACGAGCAGTACTTC.